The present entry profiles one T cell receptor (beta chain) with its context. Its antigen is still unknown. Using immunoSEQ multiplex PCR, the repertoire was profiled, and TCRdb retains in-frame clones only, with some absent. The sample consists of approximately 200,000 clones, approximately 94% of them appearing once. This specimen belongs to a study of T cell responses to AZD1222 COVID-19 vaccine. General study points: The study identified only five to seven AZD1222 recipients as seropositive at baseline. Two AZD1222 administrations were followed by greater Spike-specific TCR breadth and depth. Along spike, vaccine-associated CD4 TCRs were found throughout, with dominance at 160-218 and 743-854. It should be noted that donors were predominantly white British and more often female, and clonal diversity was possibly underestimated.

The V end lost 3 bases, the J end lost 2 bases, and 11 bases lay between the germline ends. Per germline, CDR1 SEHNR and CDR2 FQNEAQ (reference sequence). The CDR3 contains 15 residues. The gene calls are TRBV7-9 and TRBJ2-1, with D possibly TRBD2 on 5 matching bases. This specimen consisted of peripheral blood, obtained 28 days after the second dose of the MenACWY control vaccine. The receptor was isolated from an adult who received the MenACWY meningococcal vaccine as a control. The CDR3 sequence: CASSFPSGPYNEQFF. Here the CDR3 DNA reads TGTGCCAGCAGCTTTCCCAGCGGACCCTACAATGAGCAGTTCTTC. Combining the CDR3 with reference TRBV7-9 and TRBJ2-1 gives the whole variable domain DTGVSQNPRHKITKRGQNVTFRCDPISEHNRLYWYRQTLGQGPEFLTYFQNEAQLEKSRLLSDRFSAERPKGSFSTLEIQRTEQGDSAMYLCASSFPSGPYNEQFFGPGTRLTVL.